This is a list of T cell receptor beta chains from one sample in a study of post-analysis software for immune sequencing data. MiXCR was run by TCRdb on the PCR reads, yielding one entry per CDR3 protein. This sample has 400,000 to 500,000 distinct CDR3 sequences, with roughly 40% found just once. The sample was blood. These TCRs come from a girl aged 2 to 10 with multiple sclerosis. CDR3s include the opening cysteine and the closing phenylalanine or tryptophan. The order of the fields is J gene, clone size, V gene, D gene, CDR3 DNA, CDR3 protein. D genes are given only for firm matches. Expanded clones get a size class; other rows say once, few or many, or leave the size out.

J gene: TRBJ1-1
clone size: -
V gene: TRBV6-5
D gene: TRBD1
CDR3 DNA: TGTGCCAGCAGTTACTCCCCGACAGGGTCCACTGAAGCTTTCTTT
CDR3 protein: CASSYSPTGSTEAFF

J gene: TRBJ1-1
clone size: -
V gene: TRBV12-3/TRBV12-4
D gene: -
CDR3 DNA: TGTGCCAGCAGTTTACTGGCACCGGGACCCTCCTCGTGGCACACTGAAGCTTTCTTT
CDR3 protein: CASSLLAPGPSSWHTEAFF

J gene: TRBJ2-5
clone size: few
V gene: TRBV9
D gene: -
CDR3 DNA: TGTGCCAGCAGCCTTAGTGGAGGACTATCCCAAGAGACCCAGTACTTC
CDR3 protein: CASSLSGGLSQETQYF

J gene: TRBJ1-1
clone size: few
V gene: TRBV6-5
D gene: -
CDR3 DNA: TGTGCCAGCAGTTACTCGGGTCAACTGAACACTGAAGCTTTCTTT
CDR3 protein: CASSYSGQLNTEAFF

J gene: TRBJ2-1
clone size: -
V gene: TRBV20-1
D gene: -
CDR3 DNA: TGCAGTGCTCCCCCCCGCAGGGAAGATGAGCAGTTCTTC
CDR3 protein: CSAPPRREDEQFF

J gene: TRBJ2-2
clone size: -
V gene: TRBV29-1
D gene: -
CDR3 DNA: TGCAGCGTTCCTGGGACTTCGAACACCGGGGAGCTGTTTTTT
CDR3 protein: CSVPGTSNTGELFF

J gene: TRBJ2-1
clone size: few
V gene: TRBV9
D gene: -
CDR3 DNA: TGTGCCAGCAGCGTAGTTAGCGGTCCCTACAATGAGCAGTTCTTC
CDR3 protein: CASSVVSGPYNEQFF

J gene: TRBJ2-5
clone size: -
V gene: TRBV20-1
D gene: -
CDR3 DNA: TGCAGTGGGACTGAGTTCGCCGAGACCCAGTACTTC
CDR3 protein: CSGTEFAETQYF

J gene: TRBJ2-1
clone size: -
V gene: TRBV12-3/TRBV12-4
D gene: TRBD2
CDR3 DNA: TGTGCCAGCAGTTTTTCCCTAACTAGCGGGGGACAGCAGTTCTTC
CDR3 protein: CASSFSLTSGGQQFF

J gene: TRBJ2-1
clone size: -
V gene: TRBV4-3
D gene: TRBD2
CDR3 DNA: TGCGCCAGCAGCCAAGTAGCAGCGGGAGTACCCAATGAGCAGTTCTTC
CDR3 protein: CASSQVAAGVPNEQFF

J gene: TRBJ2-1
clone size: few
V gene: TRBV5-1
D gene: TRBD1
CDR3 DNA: TGCGCCAGCAGCGGGGGACAGGGGGGTAATAATGAGCAGTTCTTC
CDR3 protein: CASSGGQGGNNEQFF

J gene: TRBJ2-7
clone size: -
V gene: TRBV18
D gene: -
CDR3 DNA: TGTGCCAGCTCACCACCCCCAGGGTATTTTTTCGACGAGCAGTACTTC
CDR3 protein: CASSPPPGYFFDEQYF

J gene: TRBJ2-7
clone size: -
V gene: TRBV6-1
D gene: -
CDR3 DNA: TGTGCCAGCAGTGAGGCCAGCTTCTCCTACGAGCAGTACTTC
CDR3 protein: CASSEASFSYEQYF

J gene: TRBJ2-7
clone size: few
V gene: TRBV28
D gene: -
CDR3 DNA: TGTGCCAGCAGTTTATACCTAGCGAACTCCTACGAGCAGTACTTC
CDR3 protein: CASSLYLANSYEQYF

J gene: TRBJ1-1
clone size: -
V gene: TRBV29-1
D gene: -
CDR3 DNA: TGCAGCGGCCAAAGGATGAACACTGAAGCTTTCTTT
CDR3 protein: CSGQRMNTEAFF

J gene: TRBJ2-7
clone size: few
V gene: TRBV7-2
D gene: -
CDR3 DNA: TGTGCCAGCACCCTACTAGGCTCCCAGTACTTC
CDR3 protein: CASTLLGSQYF

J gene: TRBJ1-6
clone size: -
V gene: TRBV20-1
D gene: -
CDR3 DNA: TGCAGTGCTAGAGGGCTCGGGACGGGGAATTCACCCCTCCACTTT
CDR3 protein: CSARGLGTGNSPLHF

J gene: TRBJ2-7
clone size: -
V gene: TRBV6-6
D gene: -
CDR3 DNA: TGTGCCAGCAGTTATACGGTGGGAGCCCCCTACAATGAGCAGTACTTC
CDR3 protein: CASSYTVGAPYNEQYF

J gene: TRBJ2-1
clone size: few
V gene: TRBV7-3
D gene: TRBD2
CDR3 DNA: TGTGCCAGCAGCTTAACCGGGACTAGCGGGAGGAGCAATGAGCAGTTCTTC
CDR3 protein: CASSLTGTSGRSNEQFF

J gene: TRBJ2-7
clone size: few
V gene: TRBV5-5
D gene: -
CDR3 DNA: TGTGCCAGCAGCTTGGTTAGGTACTCCTCCTACGAGCAGTACTTC
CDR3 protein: CASSLVRYSSYEQYF

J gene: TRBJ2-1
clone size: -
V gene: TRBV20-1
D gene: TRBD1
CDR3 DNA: TGCAGTGCTAACCCAGGGGGCGCCGGCTCCTACAATGAGCAGTTCTTC
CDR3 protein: CSANPGGAGSYNEQFF

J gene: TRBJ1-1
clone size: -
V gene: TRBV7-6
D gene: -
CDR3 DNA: TGTGCCAGCAGCTTAGAGGGGGACACTGAAGCTTTCTTT
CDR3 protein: CASSLEGDTEAFF

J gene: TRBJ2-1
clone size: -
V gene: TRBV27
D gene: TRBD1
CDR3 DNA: TGTGCCAGCAGTGACCGGGACAGGGCTAACAATGAGCAGTTCTTC
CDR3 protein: CASSDRDRANNEQFF

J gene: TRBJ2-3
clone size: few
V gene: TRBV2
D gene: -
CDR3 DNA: TGTGCCAGCAGTGAACAGGGCGGGGTAGATACGCAGTATTTT
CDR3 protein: CASSEQGGVDTQYF

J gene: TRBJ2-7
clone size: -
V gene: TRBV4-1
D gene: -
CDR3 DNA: TGCGCCAGCAGCCAAGGTCATAGCCTCTACGAGCAGTACTTC
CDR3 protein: CASSQGHSLYEQYF

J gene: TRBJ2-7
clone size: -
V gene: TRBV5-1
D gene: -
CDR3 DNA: TGCGCCAGCAGTTGGCTTGGATACGAGCAGTACTTC
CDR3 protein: CASSWLGYEQYF

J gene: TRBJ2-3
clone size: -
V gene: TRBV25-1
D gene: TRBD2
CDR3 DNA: TGTGCCAGCAGTGCCACTCCGGGAGCGGGGGGCACAGATACGCAGTATTTT
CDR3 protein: CASSATPGAGGTDTQYF

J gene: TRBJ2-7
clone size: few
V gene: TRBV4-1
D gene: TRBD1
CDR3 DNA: TGCGCCAGCAGCCAAGATGTGGGACAGGGCTACGAGCAGTACTTC
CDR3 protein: CASSQDVGQGYEQYF

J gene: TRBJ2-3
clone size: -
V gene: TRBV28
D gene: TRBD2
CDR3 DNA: TGTGCCAGCAGTTTAGGGGGGACTAGCGGGGGAACGCAGTATTTT
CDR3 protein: CASSLGGTSGGTQYF

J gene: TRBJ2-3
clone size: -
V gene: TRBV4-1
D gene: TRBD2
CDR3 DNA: TGCGCCAGCAGCCACCCAAAGCCCGGGGGGAACACAGATACGCAGTATTTT
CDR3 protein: CASSHPKPGGNTDTQYF

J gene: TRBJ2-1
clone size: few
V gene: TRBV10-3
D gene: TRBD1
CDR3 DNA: TGTGCCATCAGTGAAACAGGGGGAGGTAATGAGCAGTTCTTC
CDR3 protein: CAISETGGGNEQFF

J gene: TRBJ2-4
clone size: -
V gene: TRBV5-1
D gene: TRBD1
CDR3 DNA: TGCGCCAGCAGCTTGGGTTGGCAGGGGGAAAACATTCAGTACTTC
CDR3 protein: CASSLGWQGENIQYF

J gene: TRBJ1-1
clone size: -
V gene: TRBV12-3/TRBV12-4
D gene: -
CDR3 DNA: TGTGCCAGCAGTTTAACGGGGCTTACTGAAGCTTTCTTT
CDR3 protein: CASSLTGLTEAFF

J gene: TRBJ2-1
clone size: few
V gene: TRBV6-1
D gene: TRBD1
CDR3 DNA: TGTGCCAGCAGTCGGGACAGGGGGGTCTTCAGGGGGTACAATGAGCAGTTCTTC
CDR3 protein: CASSRDRGVFRGYNEQFF